This record concerns one T cell receptor (beta chain) sequence. Antigen: not known. The method was immunoSEQ multiplex PCR; TCRdb's version includes in-frame clones alone and lacks a portion of them. The profile covers about 13,000 clones, with over 75% appearing a single time and 24% taken by the ten largest. This entry is derived from a study of PD-1 blockade in classical Hodgkin lymphoma. Broader study findings: Newly diagnosed patients had baseline TCR diversity that was reportedly lower than that of healthy donors.

The patients all showed relapse after autologous stem cell transplantation, while their brentuximab vedotin exposure varied. Looked up from germline, CDR1 is MGHDK and CDR2 is SYGVNS. The CDR3 contains 13 residues. The V end lost 5 bases, the J end lost 5 bases, and 12 bases lay between the germline ends. The sequence was collected from a human donor with classical Hodgkin lymphoma. This material consisted of peripheral blood mononuclear cells (PBMCs), taken at baseline. The rearrangement uses TRBV25-1 and TRBJ1-1; weak D call: TRBD1 (6 bases). This CDR3 reads CASSLGARTEAFF. CDR3 coding DNA: TGTGCCAGCAGTCTGGGGGCTCGGACTGAAGCTTTCTTT.